The text below deals with one T cell receptor beta chain. The sample comes from a study of early T cells in non-severe SARS-CoV-2 infection. The CDR3 contains 14 residues. Germline trimming cut 3 bases from V and 5 bases from J; bases unmatched to any gene: 3. The germline gives CDR1 SGDLS, CDR2 YYNGEE. Unique molecular identifier tags were affixed to discrete cDNA molecules. TCRdb analysed the 5' RACE reads with MiXCR anew, one entry per CDR3 protein. Of 50,000 to 70,000 distinct CDR3 sequences in the sample, about 8% were seen once. Sequenced: whole blood. This TCR came from an adult who was a healthcare worker with PCR-confirmed SARS-CoV-2 infection or an uninfected control (not recorded which). This chain links TRBV9 with TRBJ2-3; 10 positions agree with TRBD2. CDR3 region: CASSASGREDTQYF. DNA for the CDR3: TGTGCCAGCAGCGCTAGCGGGAGAGAAGATACGCAGTATTTT.